This is a list of T cell receptor beta chains from one sample in a study of T cells in localized non-small cell lung cancer. Data came from immunoSEQ multiplex PCR; TCRdb stores just in-frame clones and leaves some out. The data show 45,000 to 65,000 clones, 80% seen once. The source material was PBMCs, sampled before any cancer treatment. Source of these receptors: a woman aged 40-70 years with stage II lung adenocarcinoma. The CDR3 runs from the conserved cysteine through the conserved F or W. The D gene is left open where the match is weak. Not every row has a clone size; where given, it reads once, few, many or a size class.

18	TRBJ1-5	NA	TRBV15	NA	CATSRDLPGRLSNQPQHF	TGTGCCACCAGCAGAGATTTGCCGGGACGTCTAAGCAATCAGCCCCAGCATTTT
12	TRBJ2-2	NA	TRBV29-1	NA	CSVPTRTGELFF	TGCAGCGTACCCACAAGAACCGGGGAGCTGTTTTTT
15	TRBJ1-1	TRBD1	TRBV19	once	CASSKLLLGQSEAFF	TGTGCCAGTAGCAAATTATTACTGGGACAGTCTGAAGCTTTCTTT
16	TRBJ2-2	NA	TRBV15	NA	CATSSPQGPASGELFF	TGTGCCACCAGCAGCCCCCAGGGGCCTGCATCCGGGGAGCTGTTTTTT
13	TRBJ2-1	TRBD2	TRBV12-5	NA	CASGSTGTIRPFF	TGTGCTAGTGGGTCAACTGGGACTATTCGACCGTTCTTC
14	TRBJ1-2	NA	TRBV2	NA	CASSARQAPGGYTF	TGTGCCAGCAGTGCCCGGCAGGCCCCAGGGGGCTACACCTTC
12	TRBJ2-7	NA	TRBV5-6	many	CASSSHPYEQYF	TGTGCCAGCAGCTCCCATCCCTACGAGCAGTACTTC
11	TRBJ1-1	NA	TRBV19	NA	CSVQMNTEAFF	TGCTCTGTCCAAATGAACACTGAAGCTTTCTTT
14	TRBJ2-7	TRBD1	TRBV5-1	NA	CASSVDRGVNEQYF	TGCGCCAGCAGCGTTGACAGGGGCGTCAACGAGCAGTACTTC
15	TRBJ1-1	NA	TRBV7-2	NA	CASSLDWGRGTEAFF	TGTGCCAGCAGCTTAGACTGGGGGAGAGGGACTGAAGCTTTCTTT
18	TRBJ1-3	NA	TRBV27	NA	CASSKAGVGQNSGNTIYF	TGTGCCAGCAGTAAGGCGGGGGTAGGGCAGAACTCTGGAAACACCATATATTTT
13	TRBJ2-5	TRBD1	TRBV11-3	once	CASSSWTGETQYF	TGTGCCAGCAGCTCCTGGACAGGGGAGACCCAGTACTTC
12	TRBJ1-6	NA	TRBV5-4	NA	CASRSPDEALHF	TGTGCCAGCAGGTCTCCGGATGAGGCCCTCCACTTT
16	TRBJ1-1	NA	TRBV9	once	CASSVGVQAMNTEAFF	TGTGCCAGCAGCGTAGGGGTCCAGGCCATGAACACTGAAGCTTTCTTT
15	TRBJ1-5	NA	TRBV7-2	NA	CASSLVRGMGQPQHF	TGTGCCAGCAGCTTAGTCAGGGGTATGGGTCAGCCCCAGCATTTT
13	TRBJ2-5	NA	TRBV5-4	NA	CASSDDRQETQYF	TGTGCCAGCAGCGACGACAGGCAAGAGACCCAGTACTTC
15	TRBJ2-7	NA	TRBV28	NA	CASSLADELPYEQYF	TGTGCCAGCAGTTTAGCTGACGAGCTCCCCTACGAGCAGTACTTC
15	TRBJ2-1	TRBD2	TRBV6-4	NA	CASSRTSGSNNEQFF	TGTGCCAGCAGTCGGACTAGCGGGAGTAACAATGAGCAGTTCTTC
12	TRBJ1-2	NA	TRBV14	NA	CASSPLGGGLTF	TGTGCCAGCAGCCCCCTTGGGGGGGGTTTAACCTTC
15	TRBJ1-6	NA	TRBV27	NA	CASSFYGTDNSPLHF	TGTGCCAGCAGTTTTTACGGTACCGATAATTCACCCCTCCACTTT
15	TRBJ1-2	TRBD1	TRBV5-1	NA	CASSLGGDRVYGYTF	TGCGCCAGCAGCTTGGGAGGGGACAGGGTTTATGGCTACACCTTC
13	TRBJ1-5	NA	TRBV7-9	few	CASSLGLNQPQHF	TGTGCCAGCAGCTTAGGACTAAATCAGCCCCAGCATTTT
15	TRBJ1-6	NA	TRBV14	NA	CASSQVGGVWSPLHF	TGTGCCAGCAGCCAAGTCGGTGGGGTATGGTCACCCCTCCACTTT
14	TRBJ2-2	TRBD1	TRBV5-6	NA	CASSWRTGAGELFF	TGTGCCAGCAGCTGGAGGACAGGGGCCGGGGAGCTGTTTTTT
16	TRBJ1-3	NA	TRBV19	NA	CASTPFWGTSGNTIYF	TGTGCCAGTACCCCCTTTTGGGGGACCTCTGGAAACACCATATATTTT
17	TRBJ2-3	NA	TRBV5-1	NA	CASSLASRGAAPDTQYF	TGCGCCAGCAGCTTGGCATCGAGAGGGGCAGCACCAGATACGCAGTATTTT
15	TRBJ2-1	NA	TRBV5-1	NA	CASSFGDPKTNSQFF	TGCGCCAGCAGCTTTGGGGACCCCAAGACCAATTCGCAGTTCTTC
15	TRBJ2-3	TRBD1	TRBV5-4	once	CASSFRGQSTDTQYF	TGTGCCAGCAGCTTCAGGGGGCAAAGTACAGATACGCAGTATTTT
17	TRBJ1-4	NA	TRBV11-2	NA	CASRRTATSATNEKLFF	TGTGCCAGCAGGAGGACAGCGACTTCCGCAACTAATGAAAAACTGTTTTTT
19	TRBJ1-2	NA	TRBV4-3	NA	CASSQEGAGGSLTNYGYTF	TGCGCCAGCAGCCAAGAAGGGGCGGGGGGCTCGTTGACTAACTATGGCTACACCTTC
15	TRBJ1-4	TRBD1	TRBV7-9	NA	CASSSDGTANEKLFF	TGTGCCAGCAGCTCGGACGGGACAGCTAATGAAAAACTGTTTTTT
13	TRBJ2-3	TRBD1	TRBV19	NA	CASSSQGADTQYF	TGTGCCAGTAGTAGCCAGGGGGCAGATACGCAGTATTTT
13	TRBJ1-2	NA	TRBV7-3	NA	CASSPASDYGYTF	TGTGCCAGCAGCCCTGCATCAGACTATGGCTACACCTTC
14	TRBJ2-6	NA	TRBV7-9	NA	CASGTPSGANVLTF	TGTGCCAGCGGAACTCCCTCTGGGGCCAACGTCCTGACTTTC
13	TRBJ1-2	NA	TRBV14	NA	CASSRTANYGYTF	TGTGCCAGCAGCCGGACAGCCAACTATGGCTACACCTTC
15	TRBJ2-1	TRBD2	TRBV10-1	NA	CASSPSGGPHNEQFF	TGCGCCAGCAGTCCAAGCGGGGGCCCCCACAATGAGCAGTTCTTC
16	TRBJ2-5	NA	TRBV7-9	NA	CASSPYSGREEETQYF	TGTGCCAGCAGCCCCTATAGCGGTAGGGAGGAAGAGACCCAGTACTTC